The clone carrying this TCR beta chain came up many times. Antigen specificity is unknown. Amplification of TCR beta CDR3 regions was performed using RNA transcripts as template. The study used the HTBI primer set for a first-round RT-PCR of the TCR CDR3. Via MiXCR, TCRdb re-called the multiplex PCR reads, giving one row per CDR3 protein. The table has fewer than 450,000 distinct CDR3 sequences, approximately 17% seen once. This entry is derived from a study of T cells in Graves' hyperthyroidism and ophthalmopathy. The CDR3 has 14 residues. The V gene lost 1 base and the J gene lost 3 bases, with 9 bases spanning the gap. Germline CDR1 reads MDHEN; CDR2 reads SYDVKM. Those with hyperthyroidism were 18 to 65 years old, newly diagnosed, and ill for under 2 months. Study-wide results and limits: Ophthalmopathy stood apart from stable hyperthyroidism in a 13 V-J model.

Sequenced: blood. The chain uses TRBV28 and TRBJ1-2; no firm D call. This TCR came from a woman between 25 and 40 years old with Graves' hyperthyroidism that later progressed to Graves' ophthalmopathy. The CDR3 nucleotides are TGTGCCAGCAGTTTATCCCCCCCTGACTATGGCTACACCTTC. This gives the protein CASSLSPPDYGYTF.